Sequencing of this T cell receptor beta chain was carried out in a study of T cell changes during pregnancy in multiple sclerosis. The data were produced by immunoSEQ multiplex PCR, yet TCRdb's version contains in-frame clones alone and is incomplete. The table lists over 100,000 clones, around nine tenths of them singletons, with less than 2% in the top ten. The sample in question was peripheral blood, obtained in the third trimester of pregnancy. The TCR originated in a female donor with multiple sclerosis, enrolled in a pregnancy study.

The CDR3 spells CASSSGHEQFF. The CDR3 DNA reads TGTGCCAGCAGCTCCGGTCATGAGCAGTTCTTC. The chain has TRBV7-2 and TRBJ2-1; D is unresolved. CDR3 size: 11 residues. V was cut by 4 bases and J by 8 bases, with 6 bases left in between. Germline-derived CDR1 and CDR2 are SGHTA and FQGNSA.